A single sample gave rise to the 32 T cell receptor beta chains below, sequenced in a study of cytomegalovirus exposure and HLA in healthy donors. PCR employed 60 Vbeta and 13 Jbeta primers. Sequencing used immunoSEQ multiplex PCR; TCRdb keeps in-frame clones, though not all of them. Here the sample spans about 130,000 clones, 75% to 85% being singletons. The source material was PBMCs. The receptors stem from a male donor in good health and CMV-seropositive.

In this sample, this clone turned up once. The chain uses TRBV29-1 and TRBJ2-4, with 10 nucleotides matching TRBD1. This CDR3 is 12 amino acids long. In germline, CDR1 is SQVTM, CDR2 ANQGSEA. The ends lost 7 bases at V and 9 bases at J; junction bases unmatched: 6. This chain's CDR3 is CSAGTGAFIQYF. The CDR3, as DNA: TGCAGCGCCGGGACAGGGGCCTTCATTCAGTACTTC.

This chain joins TRBV28 and TRBJ2-7; TRBD2 aligns across 9 bases. The CDR3 is 18 residues long. The V gene's germline CDR1 is MDHEN and CDR2 SYDVKM. Unmatched junction bases numbered 15, after V lost 6 bases and J lost 0 bases. The chain's CDR3 is CASSGGMFRTSVSYEQYF. In DNA form, the CDR3 reads TGTGCCAGCAGCGGGGGCATGTTCAGGACTAGCGTCTCCTACGAGCAGTACTTC.

In its sample, this clone was seen once. V gene TRBV7-9 combines with J gene TRBJ2-2, with 7 bases matching TRBD2. V was pared by 4 bases and J by 6 bases, with 8 bases of the junction left unmatched. Germline lookup yields CDR1 SEHNR and CDR2 FQNEAQ (reference sequence). This CDR3 has 15 amino acids. The CDR3 region is CASSSALATAGELFF. CDR3 sequence (DNA): TGTGCCAGCAGCTCGGCACTAGCGACGGCCGGGGAGCTGTTTTTT.

The V call is TRBV27, the J call TRBJ2-7; 10 nucleotides match TRBD2. CDR3 length: 15 amino acids. Germline values: CDR1 MNHEY, CDR2 SMNVEV (reference sequence). The ends lost 5 bases at V and 2 bases at J; junction bases unmatched: 6. CDR3 nucleotides: TGTGCCAGCAGTCCCGGACTAGCGGAAACCTACGAGCAGTACTTC. This translates into CASSPGLAETYEQYF.

This clone was detected only once. The chain carries TRBV14 and TRBJ2-7, with TRBD2 matching over 8 bases. The germline V gene has CDR1 SGHDN and CDR2 FVKESK. The CDR3 is 15 residues long. The ends lost 1 base at V and 6 bases at J; junction bases unmatched: 8. The CDR3 protein is CASSQALAGGSEQYF. CDR3 DNA: TGTGCCAGCAGCCAAGCTCTAGCGGGCGGGTCCGAGCAGTACTTC.

This clone was seen a single time. This chain's CDR3 is CASSRTGGTDTQYF. CDR3 DNA sequence: TGTGCCAGCAGTAGGACAGGGGGCACAGATACGCAGTATTTT. The chain is built from TRBV27 and TRBJ2-3; 9 nucleotides line up with TRBD1. The germline V gene encodes CDR1 MNHEY and CDR2 SMNVEV (reference sequence). The ends lost 5 bases at V and 1 base at J; junction bases unmatched: 1. This CDR3 has 14 amino acids.

This clone has more than one count but fewer than ten. The chain joins TRBV7-2 to TRBJ2-7; D may be TRBD2 (6 bases). Germline V lookup: CDR1 SGHTA, CDR2 FQGNSA. Trimming shortened V by 6 bases and J by 1 base, and 16 bases separated the two germline ends. The CDR3 loop spans 15 amino acids. CDR3 residues: CASRSGLAYSYEQYF. The CDR3 DNA follows: TGTGCCAGCAGAAGCGGGTTGGCCTATTCCTACGAGCAGTACTTC.

CDR3 protein: CASSLGPQGGNQPQHF. The CDR3 bases are TGCGCCAGCAGCTTGGGACCACAGGGAGGGAATCAGCCCCAGCATTTT. The chain carries TRBV5-1 and TRBJ1-5; the D gene is possibly TRBD1 (6 bases). The germline V gene encodes CDR1 SGHRS and CDR2 YFSETQ. This CDR3 spans 16 amino acids. Trimming took off 0 bases at V and 4 bases at J, with 14 bases between the two ends.

This clone was seen only a few times. The chain recombines TRBV20-1 with TRBJ2-7; a possible D gene is TRBD1 (6 bases). The germline gives CDR1 DFQATT, CDR2 SNEGSKA (reference sequence). This CDR3 has 10 residues. V lost 6 bases, J lost 7 bases, and 10 bases lay in between. The CDR3 reads CSAGGQEQYF. CDR3 in DNA: TGCAGTGCCGGTGGACAGGAGCAGTACTTC.

The rearrangement links TRBV27 to TRBJ2-7, with 11 nucleotides matching TRBD2. V shed 6 bases and J 7 bases; nucleotides not matched to a gene: 11. This CDR3 is built from 15 residues. The germline CDR1 and CDR2 sequences are MNHEY and SMNVEV (reference sequence). The CDR3 DNA reads TGTGCCAGCAGCATAACGGGACTAGCGGCGAGAGAGCAGTACTTC. Its protein is CASSITGLAAREQYF.

This clone has only one observation. The V and J genes are TRBV9 and TRBJ1-2; 7 bases match TRBD1. The CDR3 covers 17 residues. With 0 bases clipped from V and 2 bases from J, the junction kept 10 bases outside the gene matches. CDR1 is SGDLS and CDR2 is YYNGEE in the germline V gene. DNA for the CDR3: TGTGCCAGCAGCGTAGAGGGGGAACAGGGGCCAAACTATGGCTACACCTTC. This sequence encodes CASSVEGEQGPNYGYTF.

DNA for the CDR3: TGCAGCGTTTCAGATGGGGGGGGGATCCGGACCGGGGAGCTGTTTTTT. Its protein is CSVSDGGGIRTGELFF. The V and J genes are TRBV29-1 and TRBJ2-2; TRBD2 matches 7 bases. The V segment lost 5 bases and the J segment 5 bases; nucleotides outside the gene matches: 14. From germline, CDR1 is SQVTM and CDR2 ANQGSEA. The CDR3 has 16 amino acids.

The V and J genes are TRBV7-9 and TRBJ2-2; TRBD1 might be the D (6 bases). The V gene lost 11 bases and the J gene lost 6 bases, with 16 bases spanning the gap. This CDR3 comprises 13 residues. The germline V gene has CDR1 SEHNR and CDR2 FQNEAQ (reference sequence). CDR3 in amino acids: CASGRGIPGELFF. The CDR3 region has the DNA TGTGCCTCCGGAAGGGGGATCCCCGGGGAGCTGTTTTTT.

Regarding this clone: An end of the junction differs from the germline gene, which may be a read error. The J gene is TRBJ2-7, the V gene TRBV28, with no clear D. From germline, CDR1 is MDHEN and CDR2 SYDVKM. The CDR3 runs to 12 residues. The CDR3 is CASSLELSTFHF. DNA for the CDR3: TGTGCCAGCAGTTTGGAGCTGTCTACTTTCCACTTC.

V is TRBV2 and J is TRBJ2-2, with 9 bases that match TRBD1. Unmatched junction bases numbered 7, after V lost 5 bases and J lost 6 bases. This CDR3 comprises 15 residues. In germline, CDR1 is SNHLY, CDR2 FYNNEI. The CDR3 coding sequence is TGTGCCAGCAGTACCGGGACAGGGAAGTCCGGGGAGCTGTTTTTT. This codes for CASSTGTGKSGELFF.

The chain joins TRBV6-5 to TRBJ2-1; 10 bases align to TRBD1. Trimming at V came to 5 bases and at J to 12 bases, leaving 10 bases not matched to a gene. Germline V gives CDR1 MNHEY, CDR2 SVGAGI. The CDR3 is 14 amino acids. For the CDR3, the DNA is TGTGCCAGCAGTCCCGGGACAGGGGCTTCTTGGCAGTTCTTC. This codes for CASSPGTGASWQFF.

The J gene is TRBJ2-1, the V gene TRBV28, with TRBD1 matching 8 bases. CDR1 and CDR2 (germline): MDHEN, SYDVKM. V trimming: 6 bases; J trimming: 7 bases; junction bases outside the gene matches: 5. The CDR3 runs to 13 residues. The CDR3 sequence is CASRPGGQNEQFF. In nucleotides, the CDR3 is TGTGCCAGCAGACCAGGGGGCCAGAATGAGCAGTTCTTC.

The gene calls are TRBV5-1 and TRBJ2-7; 12 positions match TRBD1. The V and J ends lost 5 bases and 11 bases, in that order; junction bases with no gene match: 5. Per the germline V gene, CDR1 is SGHRS and CDR2 is YFSETQ. CDR3 length equals 12 residues. CDR3 loop: CASRGQGAMKYF. The CDR3 nucleotides are TGCGCCAGCAGGGGACAGGGGGCGATGAAGTACTTC.

V is TRBV29-1 and J is TRBJ2-5; D may be TRBD2 (6 bases). This CDR3 is 12 amino acids long. Trimming removed 3 bases at V and 3 bases at J, with 8 bases between. Germline V lookup: CDR1 SQVTM, CDR2 ANQGSEA. This CDR3 reads CSVDAGKETQYF. The CDR3, as DNA: TGCAGCGTTGATGCGGGGAAAGAGACCCAGTACTTC.

In regard to this clone: Relative to the germline gene, one junction end is altered; a read error may explain this. The chain uses TRBV29-1 and TRBJ2-6, with TRBD2 matching 8 bases. The CDR3 totals 19 residues. Germline V gene data show CDR1 as SQVTM and CDR2 as ANQGSEA. The CDR3: CSVEARSGRKGSGANGLTF. CDR3 nucleotide sequence: TGCAGCGTTGAAGCGAGAAGCGGGAGAAAAGGATCTGGGGCCAACGGCCTGACTTTC.

The CDR3 spells CASSSIRKTGTYEQYF. The CDR3 coding sequence is TGTGCCAGCAGCTCAATCCGTAAGACAGGGACCTACGAGCAGTACTTC. The chain joins TRBV13 to TRBJ2-7; TRBD1 agrees at 7 bases. After removal of 4 bases from V and 2 bases from J, the junction contained 11 bases not matched to a gene. The CDR3 has 16 amino acids. Germline CDR1 PRHDT, CDR2 FYEKMQ (reference sequence).

The chain uses TRBV30 and TRBJ2-3; D not certain. Germline-derived CDR1 and CDR2 are GTSNPN and SVGIG (reference sequence). There are 13 residues in the CDR3. V was trimmed by 1 base and J by 1 base, leaving 6 bases between them. CDR3 sequence (DNA): TGTGCCTGGAGTGCACATGGCACAGATACGCAGTATTTT. It specifies CAWSAHGTDTQYF.

The V gene is TRBV30, the J gene TRBJ2-5; 7 bases agree with TRBD2. Germline trimming cut 5 bases from V and 3 bases from J; bases unmatched to any gene: 12. Germline V gene sequence: CDR1 GTSNPN, CDR2 SVGIG (reference sequence). The CDR3 consists of 15 residues. The CDR3 protein is CAWCFRGLAEETQYF. The CDR3 DNA follows: TGTGCCTGGTGTTTCCGTGGTCTAGCGGAAGAGACCCAGTACTTC.

The chain is built from TRBV25-1 and TRBJ1-1; perhaps TRBD1 as D (5 bases). From germline, CDR1 is MGHDK and CDR2 SYGVNS. V was pared by 4 bases and J by 4 bases, with 13 bases between. This CDR3 has 14 residues. The CDR3, as DNA: TGTGCCAGCAGTGCGACAGTTCGAGGCACTGAAGCTTTCTTT. Protein: CASSATVRGTEAFF.

The sample holds one count of this clone. V and J are TRBV11-1 and TRBJ2-2, with 8 bases identical to TRBD1. CDR1 SGHAT and CDR2 FQDESV come from the germline V gene (reference sequence). J lost 1 base, V lost 8 bases, and 6 bases had no gene match. The CDR3 totals 15 residues. CDR3 residues: CASQWGTGNTGELFF. CDR3 in DNA: TGTGCCAGCCAGTGGGGGACAGGGAACACCGGGGAGCTGTTTTTT.

This chain uses TRBV7-9 with TRBJ2-7; 12 bases agree with TRBD1. The CDR3 runs to 16 residues. Germline CDR1 and CDR2: SEHNR and FQNEAQ (reference sequence). The ends lost 5 bases at V and 6 bases at J; junction bases unmatched: 11. CDR3: CASSLDYGGQGAEQYF. The CDR3 nucleotides read TGTGCCAGCAGCCTGGACTATGGGGGACAGGGGGCCGAGCAGTACTTC.

V gene TRBV5-1 combines with J gene TRBJ2-3; D perhaps matches TRBD1 (5 bases). The V and J ends lost 4 bases and 3 bases respectively, with 21 bases between them. The germline gives CDR1 SGHRS, CDR2 YFSETQ. The CDR3 runs to 17 residues. CDR3 sequence: CASSPSSGGALTDTQYF. The CDR3 DNA reads TGCGCCAGCAGCCCCTCCTCCGGTGGGGCCCTAACAGATACGCAGTATTTT.

The V call is TRBV27, the J call TRBJ1-3; 7 bases align to TRBD1. Germline V gene sequence: CDR1 MNHEY, CDR2 SMNVEV (reference sequence). Trimming removed 6 bases from V and 0 bases from J; junction bases left unmatched: 5. The CDR3 runs to 15 residues. CDR3 residues: CASRLGTDSGNTIYF. The CDR3 DNA reads TGTGCCAGCAGATTAGGGACAGACTCTGGAAACACCATATATTTT.

J is TRBJ2-5 and V is TRBV6-1; possibly TRBD2 for D (6 bases). CDR3 length: 14 amino acids. CDR1 is MNHNS and CDR2 is SASEGT in the germline V gene. Trimming cost V 10 bases and J 0 bases, with 15 bases left between them. The CDR3 here is CATGAGPNQETQYF. As DNA, the CDR3 is TGTGCCACTGGGGCGGGACCCAACCAAGAGACCCAGTACTTC.

This rearrangement joins TRBV6-5 to TRBJ2-2, with 7 bases that match TRBD2. This CDR3 comprises 15 residues. J gave up 3 bases and V 7 bases, and 8 bases lay outside the gene matches. Per the germline V gene, CDR1 is MNHEY and CDR2 is SVGAGI. The CDR3 loop reads CASTDSSGHTGELFF. Written as DNA, the CDR3 is TGTGCCAGCACGGATTCTAGCGGACACACCGGGGAGCTGTTTTTT.

This clone appeared a single time. V is TRBV28 and J is TRBJ2-3, with D possibly being TRBD2 (6 bases). Germline loops: CDR1 MDHEN, CDR2 SYDVKM. CDR3 length: 14 amino acids. V was clipped by 10 bases and J by 4 bases, with 18 bases between them. CDR3 nucleotide sequence: TGTGCCACCGGCCCAGCGGGTATGTCAGATACGCAGTATTTT. It translates to CATGPAGMSDTQYF.

The chain couples TRBV29-1 to TRBJ2-7; 7 bases are shared with TRBD2. This CDR3 comprises 12 residues. V dropped 4 bases and J dropped 4; count of bases not matched to a gene: 4. Germline V gives CDR1 SQVTM, CDR2 ANQGSEA. The CDR3 protein is CSVGGGGYEQYF. The CDR3 DNA sequence: TGCAGCGTTGGGGGGGGAGGATACGAGCAGTACTTC.